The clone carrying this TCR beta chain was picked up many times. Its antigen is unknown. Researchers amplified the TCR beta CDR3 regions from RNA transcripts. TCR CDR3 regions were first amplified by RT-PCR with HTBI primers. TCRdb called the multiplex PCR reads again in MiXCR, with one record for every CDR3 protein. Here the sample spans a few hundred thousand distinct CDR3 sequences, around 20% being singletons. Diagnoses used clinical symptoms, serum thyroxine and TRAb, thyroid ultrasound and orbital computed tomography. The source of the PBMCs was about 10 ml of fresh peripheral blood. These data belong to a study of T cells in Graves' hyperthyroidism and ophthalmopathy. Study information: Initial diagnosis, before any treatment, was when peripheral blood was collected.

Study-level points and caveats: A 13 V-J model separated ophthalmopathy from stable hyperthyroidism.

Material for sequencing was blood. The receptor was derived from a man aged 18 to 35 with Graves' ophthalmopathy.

CDR3 sequence reads: CASSEALRVETQYF. CDR3 DNA sequence: TGTGCCAGCAGTGAAGCGCTTAGGGTGGAGACCCAGTACTTC. The chain uses TRBV2 and TRBJ2-5; D remains ambiguous. This CDR3 region has 14 residues. V was cut by 0 bases and J by 5 bases, with 10 bases left in between. The V gene's germline CDR1 is SNHLY and CDR2 FYNNEI.